The rows below give T cell receptor beta chains drawn from one sample of a study of response to subunit inactivated influenza vaccine. TCRdb reprocessed the RT-PCR reads with MiXCR, giving one entry per CDR3 protein. The sample shows approximately 500,000 distinct CDR3 sequences, approximately 15% of them seen only once. The source material was PBMCs from blood, sampled 12 days after vaccination. The receptors here all came from a man aged 45-65 years who received an inactivated influenza vaccine. CDR3s include the opening cysteine and the closing phenylalanine or tryptophan. The D gene is left open where the match is weak. For some rows the clone size is stated as once, few or many, or as a class when expanded; others skip it.

CDR3 DNA	CDR3 protein	D gene	clone size	V gene	J gene
TGCGCCAGCAGCTTGGGAGGGACACCCGGGGACGAGCAGTACTTC	CASSLGGTPGDEQYF	NA	few	TRBV5-1	TRBJ2-7
TGTGCCAGCAGCCAAGAATGGACAGGGGAATATAGCAATCAGCCCCAGCATTTT	CASSQEWTGEYSNQPQHF	TRBD1	NA	TRBV4-2	TRBJ1-5
TGCAGCGGCGCGGGAGACCCTAGCTCCTACAATGAGCAGTTCTTC	CSGAGDPSSYNEQFF	TRBD2	NA	TRBV29-1	TRBJ2-1
TGTGCCAGCAGTTCCCCCCCCCATCACACAGATACGCAGTATTTT	CASSSPPHHTDTQYF	NA	NA	TRBV28	TRBJ2-3
TGTGCCAGCAGCTTCTATCTAGCGGGAGGTGCAGATACGCAGTATTTT	CASSFYLAGGADTQYF	TRBD2	few	TRBV7-9	TRBJ2-3
TGTGCCAGCAGTTACTCCTCGGACAGCAGGGATCAGCCCCAGCATTTT	CASSYSSDSRDQPQHF	NA	NA	TRBV6-5	TRBJ1-5
TGTGCCAGCAGCACCGGGAGAAAGGAGCAGTTCTTC	CASSTGRKEQFF	NA	NA	TRBV12-3/TRBV12-4	TRBJ2-1
TGTGCCAGCAGTGAATTCCGGACCGAGCAGTTCTTC	CASSEFRTEQFF	NA	NA	TRBV2	TRBJ2-1
TGTGCCAGCAGCCAAGGAAGGGCTAGCGGGATTAGAGAGACCCAGTACTTC	CASSQGRASGIRETQYF	TRBD2	NA	TRBV3-1	TRBJ2-5
TGTGCCAGCAGCTTAGACCACACGGACCGTGAGCAGTTCTTC	CASSLDHTDREQFF	NA	many	TRBV7-8	TRBJ2-1
TGTGCCACCAGTGATTCGATTTGGGGTAATGAAAAACTGTTTTTT	CATSDSIWGNEKLFF	NA	NA	TRBV24-1	TRBJ1-4
TGTGCCAGCAGTTACCCTACAAACGGCAATCAGCCCCAGCATTTT	CASSYPTNGNQPQHF	NA	few	TRBV6-2/TRBV6-3	TRBJ1-5
TGTGCCAGCAGCTTCCGCGGGGTAGCGGGGCAAGCAGATACGCAGTATTTT	CASSFRGVAGQADTQYF	TRBD2	few	TRBV11-2	TRBJ2-3
TGTGCCAGCAGCAGGCGGACTAGCGGGGCAAGCACAGATACGCAGTATTTT	CASSRRTSGASTDTQYF	TRBD2	once	TRBV7-2	TRBJ2-3
TGCAGTGCCAAAGGGCCGGGCTCCGAGACCCAGTACTTC	CSAKGPGSETQYF	NA	NA	TRBV20-1	TRBJ2-5
TGCGCCAGCAGCCCAAATTCCGGGGCTCCCGGGGCCAACGTCCTGACTTTC	CASSPNSGAPGANVLTF	NA	NA	TRBV5-1	TRBJ2-6
TGTGCCAGCAGTTTATCGACAGGGAATAATTCACCCCTCCACTTT	CASSLSTGNNSPLHF	TRBD1	NA	TRBV12-3/TRBV12-4	TRBJ1-6
TGCAGTGCTCCAGCGGGGGGGAGGGCCGGGGAGCTGTTTTTT	CSAPAGGRAGELFF	TRBD2	few	TRBV20-1	TRBJ2-2
TGCGCCAGAAGCCAAGCCCCTCAACAGGGGTCAGGGAACAATGAGCAGTTCTTC	CARSQAPQQGSGNNEQFF	TRBD1	NA	TRBV4-3	TRBJ2-1
TGCAGTGCTAGGCAGCAGTCAAGAGGGGAGCAGTACTTC	CSARQQSRGEQYF	NA	many	TRBV20-1	TRBJ2-7
TGCGCCAGCAGCCAGGGACGAAATCAGCCCCAGCATTTT	CASSQGRNQPQHF	NA	many	TRBV5-1	TRBJ1-5
TGCGCCAGCAGCCAAGATGGAGGTAGGGAGGAAGCTTTCTTT	CASSQDGGREEAFF	NA	many	TRBV4-3	TRBJ1-1
TGTGCCAGCAGCGGGACAGTCCTGAACACCGGGGAGCTGTTTTTT	CASSGTVLNTGELFF	TRBD1	few	TRBV3-1	TRBJ2-2
TGTGCCAGCGGCCCTGGGGGACAGATAACTGGCTACACCTTC	CASGPGGQITGYTF	TRBD1	NA	TRBV12-3/TRBV12-4	TRBJ1-2
TGCGCCAGCAGCCAAGAAGGGACAGGGGGCTTTGAGCAGTTCTTC	CASSQEGTGGFEQFF	TRBD1	few	TRBV4-3	TRBJ2-1
TGTGCCAGCAAAAAACCCCGGACAGTTTTGTACTTC	CASKKPRTVLYF	NA	NA	TRBV6-2/TRBV6-3	TRBJ2-7
TGCAGTGCAACCAGGACAGGGGGAACCACTGAAGCTTTCTTT	CSATRTGGTTEAFF	TRBD1	few	TRBV20-1	TRBJ1-1
TGTGCCAGCAGTCGAAACACAATATCTGAAGCTTTCTTT	CASSRNTISEAFF	NA	NA	TRBV13	TRBJ1-1
TGCGCCAGCAGCCTTGAGTTGGGTATCAGAAATTCACCCCTCCACTTT	CASSLELGIRNSPLHF	NA	few	TRBV5-1	TRBJ1-6
TGTGCCAGCAGCTTCCTGGCCTCCTACAATGAGCAGTTCTTC	CASSFLASYNEQFF	NA	NA	TRBV7-9	TRBJ2-1
TGCGCCAGCAGTGATCCAGGGGGTGAGCAGTTCTTC	CASSDPGGEQFF	TRBD1	NA	TRBV10-2	TRBJ2-1
TGCAGTGCTATGGCACACTCTGGGGCCAACGTCCTGACTTTC	CSAMAHSGANVLTF	NA	NA	TRBV20-1	TRBJ2-6
TGTGCCACCAGCAGAGGGGTAGCACCAGATACGCAGTATTTT	CATSRGVAPDTQYF	NA	few	TRBV15	TRBJ2-3
TGTGCCAGCAGTTACTCGGGGGGAACGAACACTGAAGCTTTCTTT	CASSYSGGTNTEAFF	NA	NA	TRBV6-5	TRBJ1-1
TGCAGTGCTAGCGGCATTCCGGGGCCTAACAATGAGCAGTTCTTC	CSASGIPGPNNEQFF	NA	many	TRBV20-1	TRBJ2-1
TGCAGTGCCAGAGACGGCGGGATTTCCTACGAGCAGTACTTC	CSARDGGISYEQYF	NA	many	TRBV20-1	TRBJ2-7
TGCGCCAGCCTCAACAGGGGGCAGATCGGAGAGACCCAGTACTTC	CASLNRGQIGETQYF	TRBD1	NA	TRBV5-1	TRBJ2-5
TGTGCCAGCAGTTATCATTCCGGGACGGAAGGTTCAGATACGCAGTATTTT	CASSYHSGTEGSDTQYF	NA	NA	TRBV12-3/TRBV12-4	TRBJ2-3
TGCAGTGCTAGAGATCCTTTTGGACTGGAGGTCGAGCAGTACTTC	CSARDPFGLEVEQYF	NA	few	TRBV20-1	TRBJ2-7
TGTGCCAGCAGTTTGACGTCTAGCGGGGGCTACGAGCAGTACTTC	CASSLTSSGGYEQYF	TRBD2	few	TRBV27	TRBJ2-7
TGCGCCACTTCTATGGACGGAGCGAACACCGGGGAGCTGTTTTTT	CATSMDGANTGELFF	NA	NA	TRBV5-1	TRBJ2-2
TGTGCCAGCAGAACGGGACGGCCCAGCTACGAGCAGTACTTC	CASRTGRPSYEQYF	NA	NA	TRBV6-2/TRBV6-3	TRBJ2-7
TGCGCCAGCAAGGGGGACAGGGACCACAATGAGCAGTTCTTC	CASKGDRDHNEQFF	TRBD1	NA	TRBV10-1	TRBJ2-1
TGTGCCAGCAGCTTGCCAGACAGGGTGAATGAGCAGTTCTTC	CASSLPDRVNEQFF	TRBD1	NA	TRBV5-6	TRBJ2-1
TGCAGTGCTAGGGGTTATAAAGAGACCCAGTACTTC	CSARGYKETQYF	NA	NA	TRBV20-1	TRBJ2-5